This TCR beta chain was recorded in a study of T cells in Graves' hyperthyroidism and ophthalmopathy. Points from the study as a whole: Ophthalmopathy could be told apart from stable hyperthyroidism with a 13 V-J model.

The sample holds one count of this clonotype. The antigen remains undetermined. Patients with uncontrolled infections, other autoimmune diseases, pregnancy or lactation were excluded. Diagnostic decisions used clinical symptoms, serum thyroxine and TRAb, thyroid ultrasound and orbital computed tomography. Researchers took RNA transcripts and amplified the TCR beta CDR3 regions from them. The HTBI primer set served for first-round RT-PCR of the TCR CDR3. MiXCR was run by TCRdb on the multiplex PCR reads, yielding one entry per CDR3 protein. The data contain approximately 610,000 distinct CDR3 sequences, approximately 15% of them singletons. This CDR3 spans 13 amino acids. Losses at the gene ends were 3 bases for V and 8 bases for J; bases not matched to a gene: 3.

Specimen: blood. The genes are TRBV12-3 or TRBV12-4 and TRBJ1-2, with 10 positions matching TRBD1. The sequence was obtained from a woman aged 40 to 50 with Graves' ophthalmopathy. CDR3 in DNA: TGTGCCAGCAGTTTGGGACAGGGGTTCGGCTACACCTTC. The encoded protein is CASSLGQGFGYTF.